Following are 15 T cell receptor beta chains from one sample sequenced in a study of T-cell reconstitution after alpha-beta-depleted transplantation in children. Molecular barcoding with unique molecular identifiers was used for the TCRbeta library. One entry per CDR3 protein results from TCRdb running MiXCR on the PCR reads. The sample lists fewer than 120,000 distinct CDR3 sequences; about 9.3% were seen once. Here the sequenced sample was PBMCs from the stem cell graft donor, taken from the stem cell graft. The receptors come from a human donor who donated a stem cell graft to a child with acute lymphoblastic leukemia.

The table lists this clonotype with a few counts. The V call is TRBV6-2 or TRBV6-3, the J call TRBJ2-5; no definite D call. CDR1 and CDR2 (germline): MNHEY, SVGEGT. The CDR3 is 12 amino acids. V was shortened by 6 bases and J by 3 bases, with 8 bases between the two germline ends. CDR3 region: CASSSIKETQYF. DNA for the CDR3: TGTGCCAGCAGCAGTATCAAAGAGACCCAGTACTTC.

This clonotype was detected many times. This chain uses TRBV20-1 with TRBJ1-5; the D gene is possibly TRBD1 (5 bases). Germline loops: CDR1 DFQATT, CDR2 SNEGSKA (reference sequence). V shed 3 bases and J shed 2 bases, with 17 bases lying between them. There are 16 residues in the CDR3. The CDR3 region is CSARPGRGLGNQPQHF. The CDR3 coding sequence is TGCAGTGCTAGGCCGGGGAGGGGCCTCGGCAATCAGCCCCAGCATTTT.

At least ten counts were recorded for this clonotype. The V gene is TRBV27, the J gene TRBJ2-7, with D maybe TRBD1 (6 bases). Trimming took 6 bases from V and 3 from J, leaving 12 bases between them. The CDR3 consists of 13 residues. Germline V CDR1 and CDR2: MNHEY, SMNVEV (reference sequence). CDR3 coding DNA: TGTGCCAGCAGGGCACTACAGGGCTACGAGCAGTACTTC. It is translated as CASRALQGYEQYF.

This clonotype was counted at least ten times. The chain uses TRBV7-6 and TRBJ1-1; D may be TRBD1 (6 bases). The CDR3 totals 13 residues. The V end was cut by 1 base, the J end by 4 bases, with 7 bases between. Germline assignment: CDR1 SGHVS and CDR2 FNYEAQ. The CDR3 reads CASSLDRVTEAFF. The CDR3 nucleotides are TGTGCCAGCAGCTTAGACAGGGTCACTGAAGCTTTCTTT.

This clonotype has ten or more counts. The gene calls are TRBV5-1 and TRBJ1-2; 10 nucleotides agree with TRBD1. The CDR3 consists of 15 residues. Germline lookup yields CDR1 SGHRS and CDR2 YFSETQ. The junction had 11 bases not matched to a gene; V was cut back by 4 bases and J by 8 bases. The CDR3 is CASSPGRQGAIGYTF. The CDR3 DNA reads TGCGCCAGCAGCCCAGGGAGACAGGGGGCGATCGGCTACACCTTC.

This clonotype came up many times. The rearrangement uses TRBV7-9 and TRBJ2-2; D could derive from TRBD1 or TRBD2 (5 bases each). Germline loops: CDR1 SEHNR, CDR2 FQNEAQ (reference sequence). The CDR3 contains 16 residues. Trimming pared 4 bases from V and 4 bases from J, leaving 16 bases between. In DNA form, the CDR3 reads TGTGCCAGCAGCTCAAGTCGGGGCGCGGTCACCGGGGAGCTGTTTTTT. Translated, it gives CASSSSRGAVTGELFF.

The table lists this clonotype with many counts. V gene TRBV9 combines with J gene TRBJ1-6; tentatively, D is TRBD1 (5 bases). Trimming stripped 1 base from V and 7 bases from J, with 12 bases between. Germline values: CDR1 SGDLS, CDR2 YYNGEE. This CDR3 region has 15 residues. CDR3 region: CASSVTGTSNSPLHF. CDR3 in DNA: TGTGCCAGCAGCGTAACCGGGACGTCAAATTCACCCCTCCACTTT.

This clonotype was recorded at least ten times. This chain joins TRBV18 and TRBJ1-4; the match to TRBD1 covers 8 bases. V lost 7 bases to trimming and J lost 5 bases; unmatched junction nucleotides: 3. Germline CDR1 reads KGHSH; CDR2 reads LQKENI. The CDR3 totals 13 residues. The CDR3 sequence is CASFRDRNEKLFF. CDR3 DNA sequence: TGTGCCAGCTTCCGGGACAGGAATGAAAAACTGTTTTTT.

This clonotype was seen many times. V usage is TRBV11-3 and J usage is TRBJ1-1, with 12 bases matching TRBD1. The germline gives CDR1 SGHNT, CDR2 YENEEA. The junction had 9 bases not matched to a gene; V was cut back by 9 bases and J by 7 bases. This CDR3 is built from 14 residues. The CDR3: CASSGTGGAGEAFF. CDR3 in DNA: TGTGCCAGTTCCGGGACAGGGGGCGCGGGTGAAGCTTTCTTT.

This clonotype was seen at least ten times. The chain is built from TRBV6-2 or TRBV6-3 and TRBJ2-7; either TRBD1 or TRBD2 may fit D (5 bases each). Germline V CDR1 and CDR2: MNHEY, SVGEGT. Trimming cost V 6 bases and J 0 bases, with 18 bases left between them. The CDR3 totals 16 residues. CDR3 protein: CASRELGARSSYEQYF. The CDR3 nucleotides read TGTGCCAGCAGGGAACTAGGGGCACGAAGCTCCTACGAGCAGTACTTC.

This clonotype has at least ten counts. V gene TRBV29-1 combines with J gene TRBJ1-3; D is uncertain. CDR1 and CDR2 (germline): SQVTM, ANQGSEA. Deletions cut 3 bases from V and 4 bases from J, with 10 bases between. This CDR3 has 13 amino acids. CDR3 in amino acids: CSVDPREGNTIYF. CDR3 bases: TGCAGCGTTGATCCCCGGGAAGGAAACACCATATATTTT.

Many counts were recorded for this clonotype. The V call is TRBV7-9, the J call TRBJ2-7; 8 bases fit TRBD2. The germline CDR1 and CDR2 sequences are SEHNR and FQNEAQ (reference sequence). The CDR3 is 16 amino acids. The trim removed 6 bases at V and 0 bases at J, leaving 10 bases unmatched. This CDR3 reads CASSMPGRASSYEQYF. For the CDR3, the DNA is TGTGCCAGCAGTATGCCCGGGAGGGCGAGCTCCTACGAGCAGTACTTC.

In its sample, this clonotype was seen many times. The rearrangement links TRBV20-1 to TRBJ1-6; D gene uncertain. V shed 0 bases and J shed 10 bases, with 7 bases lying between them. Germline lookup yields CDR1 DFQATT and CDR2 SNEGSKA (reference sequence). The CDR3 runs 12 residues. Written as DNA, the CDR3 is TGCAGTGCTAGAGACGAAGGGTCACCCCTCCACTTT. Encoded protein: CSARDEGSPLHF.

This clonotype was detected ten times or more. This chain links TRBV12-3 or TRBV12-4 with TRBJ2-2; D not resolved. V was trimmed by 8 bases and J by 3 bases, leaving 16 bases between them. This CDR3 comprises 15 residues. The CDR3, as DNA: TGTGCCAGCCTCCCCGAAGCTTATCACACCGGGGAGCTGTTTTTT. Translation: CASLPEAYHTGELFF.

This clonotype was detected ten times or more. The DNA of the CDR3 is TGTGCCAGCAGTTTTTTGGGCTCACTAGGGGTTAAGACCCAGTACTTC. Translating gives CASSFLGSLGVKTQYF. The rearrangement uses TRBV28 and TRBJ2-5, with D perhaps matching TRBD1 or TRBD2 (5 bases each). This CDR3 has 16 amino acids. CDR1 and CDR2 (germline): MDHEN, SYDVKM. The V end was cut by 3 bases, the J end by 6 bases, with 20 bases between.